This T cell receptor beta chain was sequenced for a study of T cell responses to AZD1222 COVID-19 vaccine. Broader study findings: Sampling captured repertoires only after the peak T cell response.

Comments on this clone: Its antigen is still unknown.

The CDR3 contains 15 residues. Per the germline V gene, CDR1 is PRHDT and CDR2 is FYEKMQ (reference sequence). J gave up 3 bases and V 6 bases, and 7 bases lay outside the gene matches. The protocol was immunoSEQ multiplex PCR, while the TCRdb copy is restricted to in-frame clones and leaves out a portion. The sample comprises 100,000 to 130,000 clones, about 92% of which are singletons, and about 3% rests with the top ten. The chain uses TRBV13 and TRBJ1-4; the match to TRBD1 covers 7 bases. Sequencing used peripheral blood, obtained on day 0 of MenACWY control vaccination. This clonotype was sampled from an adult in good health. CDR3 loop: CASRRMTGPNEKLFF. The CDR3 nucleotides read TGTGCCAGCAGACGTATGACAGGGCCTAATGAAAAACTGTTTTTT.